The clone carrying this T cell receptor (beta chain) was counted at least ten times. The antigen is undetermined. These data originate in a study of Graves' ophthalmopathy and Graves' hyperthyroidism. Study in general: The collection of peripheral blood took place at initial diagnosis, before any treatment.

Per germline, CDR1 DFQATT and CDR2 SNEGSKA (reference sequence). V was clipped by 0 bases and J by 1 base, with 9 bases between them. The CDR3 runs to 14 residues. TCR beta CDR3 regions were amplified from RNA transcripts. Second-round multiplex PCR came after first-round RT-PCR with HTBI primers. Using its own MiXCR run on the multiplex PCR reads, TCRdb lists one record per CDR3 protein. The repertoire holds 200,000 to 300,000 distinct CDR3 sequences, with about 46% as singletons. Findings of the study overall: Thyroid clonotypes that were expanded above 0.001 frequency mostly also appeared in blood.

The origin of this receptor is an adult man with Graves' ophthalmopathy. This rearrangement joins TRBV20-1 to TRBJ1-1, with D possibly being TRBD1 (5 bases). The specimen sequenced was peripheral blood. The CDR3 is CSARDSRGNTEAFF. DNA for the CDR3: TGCAGTGCTAGAGATTCTAGGGGGAACACTGAAGCTTTCTTT.